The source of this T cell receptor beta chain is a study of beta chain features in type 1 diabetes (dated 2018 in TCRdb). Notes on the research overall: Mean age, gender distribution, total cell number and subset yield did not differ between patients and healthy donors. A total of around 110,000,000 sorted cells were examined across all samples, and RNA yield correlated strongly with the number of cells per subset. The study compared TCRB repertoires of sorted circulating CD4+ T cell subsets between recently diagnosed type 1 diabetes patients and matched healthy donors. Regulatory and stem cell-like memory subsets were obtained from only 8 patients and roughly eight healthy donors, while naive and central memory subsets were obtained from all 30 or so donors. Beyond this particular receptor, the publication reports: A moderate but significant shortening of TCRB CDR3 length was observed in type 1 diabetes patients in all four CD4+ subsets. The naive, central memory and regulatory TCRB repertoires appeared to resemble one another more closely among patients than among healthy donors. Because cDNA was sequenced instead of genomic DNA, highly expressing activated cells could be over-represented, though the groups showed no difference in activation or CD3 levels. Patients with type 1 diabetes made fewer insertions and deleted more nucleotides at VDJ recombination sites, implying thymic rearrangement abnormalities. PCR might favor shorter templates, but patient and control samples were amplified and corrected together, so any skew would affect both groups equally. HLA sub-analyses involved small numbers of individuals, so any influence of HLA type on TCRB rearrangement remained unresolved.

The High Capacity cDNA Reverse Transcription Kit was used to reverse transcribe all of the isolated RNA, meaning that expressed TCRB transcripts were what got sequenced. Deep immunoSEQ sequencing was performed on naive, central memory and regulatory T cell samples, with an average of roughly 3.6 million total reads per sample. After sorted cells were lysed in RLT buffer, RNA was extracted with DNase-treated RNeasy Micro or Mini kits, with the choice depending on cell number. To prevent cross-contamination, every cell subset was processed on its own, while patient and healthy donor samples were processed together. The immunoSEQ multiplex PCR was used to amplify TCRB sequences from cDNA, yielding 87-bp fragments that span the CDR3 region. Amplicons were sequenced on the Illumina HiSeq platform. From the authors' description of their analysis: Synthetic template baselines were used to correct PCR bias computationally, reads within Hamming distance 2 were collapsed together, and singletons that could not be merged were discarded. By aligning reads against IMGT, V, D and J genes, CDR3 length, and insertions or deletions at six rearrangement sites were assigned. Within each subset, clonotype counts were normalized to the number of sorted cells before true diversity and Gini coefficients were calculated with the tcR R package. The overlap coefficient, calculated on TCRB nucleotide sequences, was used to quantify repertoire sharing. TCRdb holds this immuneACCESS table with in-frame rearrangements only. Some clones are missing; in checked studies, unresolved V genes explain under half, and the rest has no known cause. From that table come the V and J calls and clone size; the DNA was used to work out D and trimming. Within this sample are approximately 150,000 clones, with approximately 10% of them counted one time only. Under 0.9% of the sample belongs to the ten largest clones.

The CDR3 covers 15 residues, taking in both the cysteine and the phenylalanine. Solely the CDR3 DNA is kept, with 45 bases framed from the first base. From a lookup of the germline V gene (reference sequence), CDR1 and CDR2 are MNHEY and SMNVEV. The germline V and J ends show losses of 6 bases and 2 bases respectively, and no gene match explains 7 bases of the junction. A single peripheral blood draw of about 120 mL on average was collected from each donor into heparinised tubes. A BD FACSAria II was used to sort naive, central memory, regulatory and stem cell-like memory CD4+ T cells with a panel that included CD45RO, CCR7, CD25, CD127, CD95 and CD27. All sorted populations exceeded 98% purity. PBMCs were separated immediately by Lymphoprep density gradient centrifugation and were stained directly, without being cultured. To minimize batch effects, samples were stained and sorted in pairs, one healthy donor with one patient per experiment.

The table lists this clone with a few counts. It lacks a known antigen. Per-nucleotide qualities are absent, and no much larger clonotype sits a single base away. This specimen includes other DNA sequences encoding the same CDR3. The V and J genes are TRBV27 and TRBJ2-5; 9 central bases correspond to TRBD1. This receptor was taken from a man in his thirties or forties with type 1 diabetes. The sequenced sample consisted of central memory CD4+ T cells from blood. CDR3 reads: CASSLTGQGQETQYF. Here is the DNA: TGTGCCAGCAGCCTAACGGGACAGGGACAAGAGACCCAGTACTTC.